This T cell receptor (beta chain) is from a study of shared clonotypes between healthy human individuals (dated by TCRdb to 2019 to 2021). Turning to the overall study: A couple of women and a few men aged 18 to 49 years were included in the cohort. Per donor, three plates each were used for CD4 naive and CD4 memory, two for CD8 naive, and one for CD8 memory. To estimate repertoire size and how much clonotype sharing occurs between individuals, the study deeply sequenced the blood TCR repertoires of 5 or 6 healthy adults. Libraries were prepared and TCR repertoires were sequenced by different laboratories using diverse techniques, in order to increase sequencing depth and limit assay-specific biases. Each donor's leukapheresis produced roughly between roughly 0.94 and 9.5 billion PBMCs.

The CDR3 goes from the cysteine to the phenylalanine over 14 residues. Only CDR3 DNA is held: 42 bases, read in frame from base 1. V is pared back by 0 bases and J by 0 bases, with 5 bases lying between the germline termini. As encoded in the germline V gene (reference sequence), CDR1 is LNHNV while CDR2 is YYDKDF. The full study reports these points: Pairwise subsampling led to the expectation that sequencing depth would affect the degree of clonotype sharing among donors. Estimated clonotype richness was generally larger for naive than for memory subsets. Across four donors, around 5% of naive CD4, 3% to 4% of naive CD8, 2.3% of memory CD4, and 0.4% of memory CD8 clonotypes were shared. Rarefaction of sorted-subset datasets indicated incomplete sequencing despite the large sequencing depth. Sampling was restricted to blood, and TCR repertoires in tissues likely differ from the TCR repertoires found in blood. Compared with non-shared clonotypes, clonotypes shared by all four sorted-subset donors had higher generation probabilities. Because the study included only a small number of donors, the genetic and exposure-history diversity represented was limited.

CD8 naive samples consisted of CD45RO-negative cells that were positively selected for CCR7, yielding a CD45RA+CCR7+ population without TemRA cells. Donors were healthy HIV-negative adults with no recently reported acute infections or vaccinations. Every donor was a Caucasian adult residing in Nashville, Tennessee, USA. Blood was collected by leukapheresis, and PBMCs were isolated by Ficoll-Histopaque density gradient centrifugation and then cryopreserved in liquid nitrogen vapor phase. Analytical flow cytometry was used to check the purity and quantity of every magnetically sorted T cell population. From each sorted fraction, genomic DNA was isolated and quantified by UV absorbance on a Nanodrop 2000c. About this clone itself: Its antigen remains unidentified. The record has no base qualities; no much larger clone is one base away. This sample includes further DNA sequences coding for the same CDR3.

Using the deep immunoSEQ assay, TCR CDR3 regions were amplified from genomic DNA by multiplex PCR. Extracted genomic DNA from each cell subset was spread evenly across all wells of several immunoSEQ 96-well plates, with each plate serving as a replicate. For sorted subsets, each replicate PCR was loaded with 200 ng genomic DNA, equivalent to roughly 30,000 T cell genomes. The purified libraries were quantified using a Qubit 3.0 fluorometer, sized with a Bioanalyzer 2100, and then quantified again using the KAPA Library Quantification kit. Every immunoSEQ 96-well plate was sequenced on a dedicated single-read 150-cycle Illumina NextSeq 550 flow cell. As for how the authors treated the data: Because only junctional sequences without quality scores were contained in the immunoSEQ output, filtering matching that applied to full-length reads could not be performed. Sequences were annotated with PyIR, a Python wrapper for IgBLAST v1.9, and V/J genes and CDR3 were assigned using IMGT germline references. Any read was removed if the V/J assignment was weak (E-value above 1e-6), the CDR3 was missing, or the read contained stop codons, out-of-frame junctions, or ambiguous translated residues. V3J clonotypes were defined as sequences sharing the same inferred V gene, J gene, and CDR3 amino acid sequence. Percentage overlap between repertoires was calculated by dividing the number of shared unique clonotypes by the size of the smaller repertoire. Repertoire richness was assessed with RTK rarefaction, the Chao1 estimator, and Recon v2.1 estimates of unobserved clonotypes. Generation probabilities were computed with OLGA for all TCRbeta clonotypes obtained by the gDNA method from several donors. In its TCRdb copy, this immuneACCESS table keeps in-frame sequences only and misses some clones. Where compared with another copy, unresolved V genes explain less than half of these, and the others have no known cause. V and J calls and clone size are those listed in that table; D and trimming were worked out from the DNA. Here the sample has around 2,000,000 clones; roughly 94% occur a single time. The ten largest account for 0.95% to 1.5% of the sample.

The chain joins TRBV15 to TRBJ1-1, with no confidently assigned D gene. The clonotype comes from a young man in good health. The sequenced sample consisted of naive CD8+ T cells sorted from blood. In light of the paper, this sample's cell subset or site label describes: CD45RA+CCR7+. The CDR3 is CATSRDPMNTEAFF. The sequence in DNA is TGTGCCACCAGCAGAGATCCCATGAACACTGAAGCTTTCTTT.